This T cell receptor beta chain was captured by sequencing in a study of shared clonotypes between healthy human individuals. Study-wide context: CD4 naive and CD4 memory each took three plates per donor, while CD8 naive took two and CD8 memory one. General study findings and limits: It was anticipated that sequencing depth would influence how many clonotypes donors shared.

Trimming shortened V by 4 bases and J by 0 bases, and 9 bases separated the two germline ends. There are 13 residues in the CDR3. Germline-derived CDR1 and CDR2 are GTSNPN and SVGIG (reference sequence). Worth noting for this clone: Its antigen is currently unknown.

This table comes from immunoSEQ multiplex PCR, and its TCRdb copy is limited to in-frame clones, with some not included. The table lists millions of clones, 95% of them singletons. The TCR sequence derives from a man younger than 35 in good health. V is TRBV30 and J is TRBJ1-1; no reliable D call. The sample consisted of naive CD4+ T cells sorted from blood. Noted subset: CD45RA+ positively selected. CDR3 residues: CAWTLVVNTEAFF. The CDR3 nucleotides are TGTGCCTGGACACTTGTGGTGAACACTGAAGCTTTCTTT.